This TCR beta chain came from a study of T cell responses to AZD1222 COVID-19 vaccine. Study observations and caveats: Researchers report vaccine-associated CD4 TCRs spanning spike, with dominance at 160-218 and 743-854. White British donors predominated, females outnumbered males, and clonal diversity was possibly underestimated. Reportedly, close to half of spike-specific TCRs are directed against unmutated variant regions.

Produced via immunoSEQ multiplex PCR; TCRdb's table is partial and in-frame only. The table lists 250,000 to 300,000 clones, about 94% of them singletons. Of note for this clone: What it recognizes is unknown.

Trimming pared 3 bases from V and 5 bases from J, leaving 15 bases between. Germline V gives CDR1 KGHSH, CDR2 LQKENI. This CDR3 comprises 15 residues. The J gene is TRBJ2-3, the V gene TRBV18; D is perhaps TRBD1 or TRBD2 (5 bases each). Sequences were derived from peripheral blood, sampled 28 days after the second AZD1222 dose. The source is an adult who received the AZD1222 COVID-19 vaccine. CDR3 region: CASSPTGTPGDTQYF. In DNA, the CDR3 is TGTGCCAGCTCACCGACCGGGACGCCTGGAGATACGCAGTATTTT.